This T cell receptor beta chain was identified in a study of T cells expressing NK-cell markers. General study findings and limits: In several donors, dominant clonotypes made up about 25-60.1% of CD3+CD56-NKG2C+ cells. Roughly six donors carried dominant NKG2C+ clonotypes that made up roughly 1.0-7.5% of their CD8+ T cells. The study did not resolve the HCMV specificity of expanded NKG2C+ T cell clones.

TCRdb re-called the 5' RACE reads; every CDR3 protein appears as one record, without DNA. The sample table sets out fewer than 550,000 distinct CDR3 sequences. The germline V gene encodes CDR1 DFQATT and CDR2 SNEGSKA (reference sequence). This CDR3 comprises 11 residues. As regards this clonotype: Its antigen remains unidentified.

The chain has TRBV20-1 and TRBJ2-3. The clonotype originates from a woman aged 45-65 years in good health. Sequencing input: blood T cells: a sorted CD56 or NKG2C T cell subset, CD4+ or CD8+ T cells, or bulk PBMC T cells (not recorded which). CDR3 protein: CSLGSTDTQYF.